The TCR beta chain under discussion was sequenced for a study of CD8+ T cells in alopecia areata. Study information: Tofacitinib ran 6 to 18 months, followed by 6 months off drug. Study conclusions and caveats: Higher clonality and more expanded CD8+ clones appeared in lesional than normal scalp.

PBMCs, the starting material, were the source of sorted CD4+ and CD8+ T cells. The CDR3 spans 14 residues. V lost 3 bases and J 3 bases, leaving 9 bases between the germline ends. Germline V gene sequence: CDR1 MGHRA, CDR2 YSYEKL. With regard to this clone: Its antigen remains unknown.

Extracted RNA was reverse transcribed, and the resulting cDNA served as sequencing template. Profiling relied on immunoSEQ multiplex PCR, and the TCRdb table lists in-frame clones only, not all of them. Of 150,000 to 200,000 clones listed, 59% are singletons. Here the sequenced sample was CD4+ T cells sorted from blood, taken at week 0. The receptor was isolated from a human donor with alopecia areata. The rearrangement uses TRBV4-1 and TRBJ1-5; perhaps TRBD1 as D (5 bases). The CDR3 DNA reads TGCGCCAGCAGCCACCCACAGGCCAATCAGCCCCAGCATTTT. The encoded protein is CASSHPQANQPQHF.